These 22 T cell receptor beta chains originate from one sample sequenced in a study of PD-1 blockade in mismatch repair-deficient tumors. TCRdb's table, derived via immunoSEQ multiplex PCR, lists solely in-frame clones and lacks some. This sample has more than 15,000 clones, with approximately 81% found just once. The sequenced sample was PBMCs, obtained before pembrolizumab treatment. The receptors originated from an adult with mismatch repair-deficient cancer.

CDR3 DNA sequence: TGTGCCAGCAGCTTGCAAGGGTCGTCAGCGGGAGGCACCGGGGAGCTGTTTTTT. Protein product: CASSLQGSSAGGTGELFF. V usage is TRBV5-5 and J usage is TRBJ2-2; 9 nucleotides line up with TRBD2. V gave up 1 base and J gave up 4 bases; unmatched junction bases: 11. Germline CDR1 reads SGHKS; CDR2 reads YYEKEE (reference sequence). The CDR3 has 18 residues.

With regard to this clone: Other DNA sequences in the same sample also yield this CDR3. This chain joins TRBV6-6 and TRBJ2-7, with 8 bases that match TRBD2. Germline CDR1 reads MNHNY; CDR2 reads SVGAGI (reference sequence). CDR3 length: 14 amino acids. The junction had 6 bases not matched to a gene; V was cut back by 6 bases and J by 2 bases. The CDR3, as DNA: TGTGCCAGCAGCCTAACTAGCGGCACCTACGAGCAGTACTTC. This gives the protein CASSLTSGTYEQYF.

The chain joins TRBV13 to TRBJ1-3, with D maybe TRBD1 (6 bases). Trimming shortened V by 6 bases and J by 4 bases, and 10 bases separated the two germline ends. This CDR3 has 13 residues. The germline CDR1 and CDR2 sequences are PRHDT and FYEKMQ (reference sequence). The chain's CDR3 is CASRQGSGNTIYF. The CDR3 DNA reads as TGTGCCAGCAGGCAGGGGAGCGGAAACACCATATATTTT.

The gene calls are TRBV11-2 and TRBJ1-1; no clear D gene. Trimming took 2 bases from V and 0 from J, leaving 7 bases between them. The CDR3 is 14 amino acids. In germline, CDR1 is SGHAT, CDR2 FQNNGV. The CDR3 loop reads CASSLRVMNTEAFF. As DNA, the CDR3 is TGTGCCAGCAGCTTAAGGGTCATGAACACTGAAGCTTTCTTT.

The chain links TRBV4-1 to TRBJ1-5; D not resolved. Germline lookup yields CDR1 MGHRA and CDR2 YSYEKL. V was trimmed by 0 bases and J by 6 bases, leaving 9 bases between them. The CDR3 is 14 residues long. The chain's CDR3 is CASSQDGGFQPQHF. CDR3 in DNA: TGCGCCAGCAGCCAAGATGGAGGGTTTCAGCCCCAGCATTTT.

The rearrangement joins TRBV27 to TRBJ2-3, with 10 bases that match TRBD2. CDR3 length: 16 residues. Germline V CDR1 and CDR2: MNHEY, SMNVEV (reference sequence). J gave up 6 bases and V 6 bases, and 12 bases lay outside the gene matches. The CDR3 loop is CASSGGTSVDRDTQYF. The CDR3 nucleotides read TGTGCCAGCAGCGGAGGGACTAGCGTGGATAGGGATACGCAGTATTTT.

The CDR3 loop is CASHRNGDYNEQFF. In DNA form, the CDR3 reads TGTGCCTCCCACCGAAACGGCGACTACAATGAGCAGTTCTTC. The chain joins TRBV30 to TRBJ2-1; D gene uncertain. Between the trimmed V and J ends, which lost 7 bases and 3 bases, there was a span of 16 bases. The CDR3 loop spans 14 amino acids. Germline lookup yields CDR1 GTSNPN and CDR2 SVGIG (reference sequence).

This chain joins TRBV27 and TRBJ2-1; D gene unclear. There are 15 residues in the CDR3. Per germline, CDR1 MNHEY and CDR2 SMNVEV (reference sequence). The V and J ends lost 6 bases and 4 bases respectively, with 16 bases between them. The CDR3 coding sequence is TGTGCCAGCAGGATCGGAGACACATTTTACAATGAGCAGTTCTTC. Amino acids: CASRIGDTFYNEQFF.

This clone was found once. The chain has TRBV4-2 and TRBJ2-3; possible D gene TRBD2, 6 bases. The CDR3 sequence is 14 residues long. Trimming removed 4 bases from V and 5 bases from J, with 13 bases in between. CDR1 LGHNA and CDR2 YNFKEQ come from the germline V gene. As DNA, the CDR3 is TGTGCCAGCAGCCTCCACCCGACTAGAGATACGCAGTATTTT. Its protein product is CASSLHPTRDTQYF.

V usage is TRBV30 and J usage is TRBJ2-3; 10 nucleotides line up with TRBD2. The CDR3 extends over 15 amino acids. Unmatched junction bases numbered 8, after V lost 5 bases and J lost 3 bases. The V gene's germline CDR1 is GTSNPN and CDR2 SVGIG (reference sequence). In DNA form, the CDR3 reads TGTGCCTGGGAAGGACGACTAGCGGGTACAGATACGCAGTATTTT. Translation gives CAWEGRLAGTDTQYF. Using reference TRBV30 and TRBJ2-3 for the parts outside the CDR3, the full variable domain is SQTIHQWPATLVQPVGSPLSLECTVEGTSNPNLYWYRQAAGRGLQLLFYSVGIGQISSEVPQNLSASRPQDRQFILSSKKLLLSDSGFYLCAWEGRLAGTDTQYFGPGTRLTVL.

The gene calls are TRBV28 and TRBJ2-5; D perhaps matches TRBD1 (6 bases). The CDR3 totals 13 residues. Germline V gives CDR1 MDHEN, CDR2 SYDVKM. V was trimmed by 3 bases and J by 5 bases, leaving 10 bases between them. CDR3 sequence: CASSFAGQETQYF. The CDR3 nucleotides are TGTGCCAGCAGTTTCGCAGGACAGGAGACCCAGTACTTC.

The CDR3: CASSFGQFMNTEAFF. In DNA form, the CDR3 reads TGTGCCAGCAGCTTCGGACAGTTCATGAACACTGAAGCTTTCTTT. This rearrangement joins TRBV5-8 to TRBJ1-1; possibly TRBD1 for D (6 bases). The V end was cut by 2 bases, the J end by 0 bases, with 11 bases between. The CDR3 has 15 amino acids. Germline CDR1 and CDR2: SGHTS and YDEGEE.

V is TRBV7-9 and J is TRBJ2-4; 8 nucleotides agree with TRBD2. Germline values: CDR1 SEHNR, CDR2 FQNEAQ (reference sequence). The CDR3 is 14 amino acids. V shed 0 bases and J 6 bases; nucleotides not matched to a gene: 1. In DNA, the CDR3 is TGTGCCAGCAGCTTAGCTCTAGCGGGAAACATTCAGTACTTC. This translates into CASSLALAGNIQYF.

CDR3 sequence reads: CASSLGLAGGSTGELFF. The CDR3 coding sequence is TGTGCCAGCAGCTTGGGGCTAGCGGGAGGCAGTACCGGGGAGCTGTTTTTT. The chain is built from TRBV5-4 and TRBJ2-2; 11 nucleotides line up with TRBD2. V was clipped by 0 bases and J by 5 bases; unmatched bases: 6. CDR1 and CDR2 from the germline V gene are SGHNT and YYREEE (reference sequence). The CDR3 is made up of 17 amino acids.

In DNA, the CDR3 is TGCGCCAGCAGGGGGTTGGGCTTTGGGAATGAGCAGTTCTTC. Protein product: CASRGLGFGNEQFF. J is TRBJ2-1 and V is TRBV4-1; D ambiguous. V gave up 6 bases and J gave up 7 bases, with 16 bases separating them. CDR1 is MGHRA, CDR2 YSYEKL, per germline. This CDR3 has 14 amino acids.

The chain employs TRBV6-1 and TRBJ2-5, with 7 bases lining up with TRBD1. The CDR3 is 13 amino acids. V lost 8 bases and J lost 5; bases outside the gene matches: 8. Germline V lookup: CDR1 MNHNS, CDR2 SASEGT. The CDR3 nucleotides read TGTGCCAGCTTCACAGGGGACGGGGAGACCCAGTACTTC. Amino acids: CASFTGDGETQYF.

The rearrangement links TRBV30 to TRBJ2-1; weak D call: TRBD2 (7 bases). This CDR3 contains 14 residues. CDR1 and CDR2 from the germline V gene are GTSNPN and SVGIG (reference sequence). V gave up 1 base and J gave up 8 bases, with 15 bases separating them. CDR3 in amino acids: CAWSAVWGGDEQFF. The CDR3 DNA reads TGTGCCTGGAGTGCTGTGTGGGGGGGCGATGAGCAGTTCTTC.

The chain employs TRBV21-1 and TRBJ2-1; the table's D call, TRBD2, was not checked against the DNA. TRBV21-1 is a pseudogene locus. This CDR3 is built from 16 residues. The chain's CDR3 is CASSKAERTSYNEQFF. The CDR3 DNA is TGTGCCAGCAGCAAAGCGGAAAGGACTAGCTACAATGAGCAGTTCTTC.

The chain couples TRBV5-1 to TRBJ2-7, with D maybe TRBD2 (6 bases). Trimming cost V 7 bases and J 5 bases, with 16 bases left between them. The CDR3 is 13 amino acids. Looked up from germline, CDR1 is SGHRS and CDR2 is YFSETQ. The CDR3 coding sequence is TGCGCCAGCCCCCCGGGGGTGGGTGACGAGCAGTACTTC. It codes for CASPPGVGDEQYF.

The genes are TRBV10-3 and TRBJ2-5, with TRBD1 as a possible D gene (5 bases). This CDR3 spans 13 amino acids. Germline lookup yields CDR1 ENHRY and CDR2 SYGVKD. Trimming stripped 9 bases from V and 2 bases from J, with 13 bases between. This chain's CDR3 is CAIGQGSQETQYF. In nucleotides, the CDR3 is TGTGCCATTGGACAAGGTTCACAAGAGACCCAGTACTTC.

The chain couples TRBV19 to TRBJ2-2; 7 bases are a match to TRBD2. With 6 bases clipped from V and 4 bases from J, the junction kept 5 bases outside the gene matches. CDR3 length equals 14 residues. Germline V gene lookup returns CDR1 LNHDA and CDR2 SQIVND (reference sequence). CDR3 sequence (DNA): TGTGCCAGTAGCGTCGGGACTATCACCGGGGAGCTGTTTTTT. Protein: CASSVGTITGELFF. The full variable domain, in which reference TRBV19 and TRBJ2-2 provide the parts outside the CDR3, is DGGITQSPKYLFRKEGQNVTLSCEQNLNHDAMYWYRQDPGQGLRLIYYSQIVNDFQKGDIAEGYSVSREKKESFPLTVTSAQKNPTAFYLCASSVGTITGELFFGEGSRLTVL.

The CDR3 nucleotides read TGTGCCAGCAGTTCGACCGTCGCTGGGGAGCAGTACTTC. Its protein product is CASSSTVAGEQYF. The chain joins TRBV27 to TRBJ2-7; no definite D call. The CDR3 has 13 residues. The V end was cut by 4 bases, the J end by 7 bases, with 14 bases between. CDR1 is MNHEY, CDR2 SMNVEV, per germline (reference sequence).